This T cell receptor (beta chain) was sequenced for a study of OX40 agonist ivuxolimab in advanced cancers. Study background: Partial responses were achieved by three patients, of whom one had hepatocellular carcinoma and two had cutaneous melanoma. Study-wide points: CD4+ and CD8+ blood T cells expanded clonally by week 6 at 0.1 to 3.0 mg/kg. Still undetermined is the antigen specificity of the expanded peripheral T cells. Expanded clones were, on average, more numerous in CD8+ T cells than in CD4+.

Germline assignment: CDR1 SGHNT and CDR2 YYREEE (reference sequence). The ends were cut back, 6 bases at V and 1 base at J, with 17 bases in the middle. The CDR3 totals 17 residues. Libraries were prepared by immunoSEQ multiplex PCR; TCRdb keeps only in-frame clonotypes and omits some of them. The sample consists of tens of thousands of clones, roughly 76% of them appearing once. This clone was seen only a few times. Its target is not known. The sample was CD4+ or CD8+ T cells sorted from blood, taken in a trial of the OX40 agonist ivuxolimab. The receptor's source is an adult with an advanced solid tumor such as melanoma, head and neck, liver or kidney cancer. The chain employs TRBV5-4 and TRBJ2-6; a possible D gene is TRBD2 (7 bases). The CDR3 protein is CASNAGGRSSGANVLTF. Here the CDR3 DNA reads TGTGCCAGCAACGCCGGGGGGCGATCTTCTGGGGCCAACGTCCTGACTTTC.